Each of the 23 T cell receptor beta chains below was sequenced from the same sample in a study of blood T cell repertoires in COVID-19. Assay used: immunoSEQ multiplex PCR; TCRdb lists only in-frame clones, some missing. Of 210,000 or so clones listed, roughly 90% were seen once; the top ten hold around 2.2%. Source material: peripheral blood. Receptors were obtained from a woman aged 45 to 65 with acute or convalescent COVID-19.

V gene TRBV7-7 combines with J gene TRBJ2-5, with 11 bases aligning to TRBD2. The V gene end was trimmed by 5 bases and the J gene end by 4 bases; junction bases not matched to a gene: 6. The CDR3 loop spans 15 amino acids. CDR1 is SSHAT and CDR2 is FNYEAQ in the germline V gene (reference sequence). The CDR3 region has the DNA TGTGCCAGCAGCCCGTTAGGACTAGCGGGAGAGACCCAGTACTTC. It translates to CASSPLGLAGETQYF.

This clone appeared a single time. The V call is TRBV19, the J call TRBJ2-7; D may be TRBD1 (5 bases). V was cut by 8 bases and J by 7 bases, with 9 bases left in between. This CDR3 is 10 amino acids long. Germline V CDR1 and CDR2: LNHDA, SQIVND (reference sequence). CDR3 DNA sequence: TGTGCCAGTGGCTCAGGGGAGCAGTACTTC. Translation: CASGSGEQYF.

The chain joins TRBV11-3 to TRBJ2-1, with 7 positions matching TRBD2. The junction had 5 bases not matched to a gene; V was cut back by 1 base and J by 2 bases. Looked up from germline, CDR1 is SGHNT and CDR2 is YENEEA. The CDR3 is 16 residues long. In DNA form, the CDR3 reads TGTGCCAGCAGCTTAGTGGCGGGGGAGACCTACAATGAGCAGTTCTTC. Its protein product is CASSLVAGETYNEQFF.

The chain joins TRBV9 to TRBJ2-1; D perhaps matches TRBD1 (6 bases). Per the germline V gene, CDR1 is SGDLS and CDR2 is YYNGEE. This CDR3 is built from 15 residues. Trimming cost V 0 bases and J 10 bases, with 17 bases left between them. The CDR3 DNA reads as TGTGCCAGCAGCGTAGCACCTACAGGGTATAGCGAGCAGTTCTTC. Translating gives CASSVAPTGYSEQFF.

This chain uses TRBV27 with TRBJ2-7; tentative D call: TRBD2 (6 bases). CDR3 length: 15 residues. V was pared by 2 bases and J by 0 bases, with 11 bases between. Germline assignment: CDR1 MNHEY and CDR2 SMNVEV (reference sequence). The CDR3 nucleotides are TGTGCCAGCAGTTTAGGCGGGGTGCCCTCCTACGAGCAGTACTTC. Its protein product is CASSLGGVPSYEQYF.

The sample holds a few counts of this clone. The V and J genes are TRBV6-1 and TRBJ2-7; tentative D call: TRBD2 (6 bases). Trimming pared 3 bases from V and 6 bases from J, leaving 9 bases between. Germline loops: CDR1 MNHNS, CDR2 SASEGT. The CDR3 runs 12 residues. For the CDR3, the DNA is TGTGCCAGCAGTGACGGGAGCATCGAGCAGTACTTC. This sequence encodes CASSDGSIEQYF.

This clone was recorded once. The chain joins TRBV30 to TRBJ1-2; D might be TRBD1 (5 bases). Looked up from germline, CDR1 is GTSNPN and CDR2 is SVGIG (reference sequence). The V end lost 4 bases, the J end lost 4 bases, and 10 bases lay between the germline ends. This CDR3 is 12 amino acids long. The CDR3 nucleotides are TGTGCCTGGAACAGGTATTCCTATGGCTACACCTTC. Its translation: CAWNRYSYGYTF. Looking up the rest from reference TRBV30 and TRBJ1-2 gives the full variable domain: SQTIHQWPATLVQPVGSPLSLECTVEGTSNPNLYWYRQAAGRGLQLLFYSVGIGQISSEVPQNLSASRPQDRQFILSSKKLLLSDSGFYLCAWNRYSYGYTFGSGTRLTVV.

The V call is TRBV30, the J call TRBJ1-6; D not resolved. The CDR3 consists of 15 residues. Germline values: CDR1 GTSNPN, CDR2 SVGIG (reference sequence). Trimming left V 0 bases short and J 3 bases short, with 9 bases between. DNA of the CDR3: TGTGCCTGGAGTGTACAACAGAACTATAATTCACCCCTCCACTTT. Its translation is CAWSVQQNYNSPLHF.

With regard to this clone: Other DNA sequences from this sample encode an identical CDR3 as well. This chain links TRBV18 with TRBJ1-1, with D perhaps matching TRBD1 (5 bases). The ends were cut back, 3 bases at V and 1 base at J, with 9 bases in the middle. The CDR3 has 14 residues. Per the germline V gene, CDR1 is KGHSH and CDR2 is LQKENI. The CDR3 sequence is CASSPTGGNTEAFF. The CDR3 nucleotides read TGTGCCAGCTCACCTACGGGGGGGAACACTGAAGCTTTCTTT.

The chain combines TRBV18 with TRBJ2-1, with TRBD1 matching over 7 bases. V lost 3 bases and J lost 0; bases outside the gene matches: 2. This CDR3 has 15 residues. The germline gives CDR1 KGHSH, CDR2 LQKENI. The CDR3 spells CASSPDRSSYNEQFF. The CDR3 region has the DNA TGTGCCAGCTCACCGGACAGGAGCTCCTACAATGAGCAGTTCTTC.

This chain links TRBV18 with TRBJ1-5; 10 bases fit TRBD1. CDR1 is KGHSH, CDR2 LQKENI, per germline. This CDR3 is built from 17 residues. After removal of 3 bases from V and 0 bases from J, the junction contained 5 bases not matched to a gene. CDR3 DNA sequence: TGTGCCAGCTCACCCGGACAGGGGGGTTATAGCAATCAGCCCCAGCATTTT. Protein: CASSPGQGGYSNQPQHF.

J is TRBJ2-1 and V is TRBV5-1; 8 bases agree with TRBD1. The V segment lost 3 bases and the J segment 12 bases; nucleotides outside the gene matches: 14. This CDR3 region has 15 residues. Germline lookup yields CDR1 SGHRS and CDR2 YFSETQ. The CDR3 reads CASSSGQEPSEAQFF. DNA of the CDR3: TGCGCCAGCAGCTCGGGACAGGAGCCGTCTGAAGCGCAGTTCTTC.

The chain employs TRBV5-1 and TRBJ2-6; the D gene is possibly TRBD2 (5 bases). The germline V gene has CDR1 SGHRS and CDR2 YFSETQ. This CDR3 region has 19 residues. Between the trimmed V and J ends, which lost 2 bases and 0 bases, there was a span of 18 bases. In DNA, the CDR3 is TGCGCCAGCAGCTTAAGTGGAGGTACAAGAAGCTCTGGGGCCAACGTCCTGACTTTC. It codes for CASSLSGGTRSSGANVLTF.

The rearrangement uses TRBV19 and TRBJ2-7, with D perhaps TRBD1 (6 bases). Deletions cut 6 bases from V and 1 base from J, with 13 bases between. The CDR3 is made up of 14 amino acids. The V gene's germline CDR1 is LNHDA and CDR2 SQIVND (reference sequence). Here the CDR3 reads CASSKPGQSYEQYF. The CDR3 coding sequence is TGTGCCAGTAGCAAACCCGGACAGTCCTACGAGCAGTACTTC. Full variable domain (outside the CDR3, taken from reference TRBV19 and TRBJ2-7): DGGITQSPKYLFRKEGQNVTLSCEQNLNHDAMYWYRQDPGQGLRLIYYSQIVNDFQKGDIAEGYSVSREKKESFPLTVTSAQKNPTAFYLCASSKPGQSYEQYFGPGTRLTVT.

J is TRBJ2-2 and V is TRBV27; D remains unclear. The V end lost 1 base, the J end lost 4 bases, and 7 bases lay between the germline ends. The germline gives CDR1 MNHEY, CDR2 SMNVEV (reference sequence). This CDR3 region has 14 residues. The CDR3 bases are TGTGCCAGCAGTTTATACCGAGGCACCGGGGAGCTGTTTTTT. The encoded protein is CASSLYRGTGELFF.

The chain uses TRBV5-5 and TRBJ2-3; D unclear. Trimming shortened V by 3 bases and J by 2 bases, and 4 bases separated the two germline ends. The CDR3 consists of 12 residues. Germline V gives CDR1 SGHKS, CDR2 YYEKEE (reference sequence). The CDR3 DNA is TGTGCCAGCAGCTGGCCCACAGATACGCAGTATTTT. Its translation is CASSWPTDTQYF.

V usage is TRBV19 and J usage is TRBJ2-2; D is possibly TRBD1 (6 bases). The germline V and J ends were trimmed by 3 bases and 5 bases, with 10 bases remaining between them. CDR1 LNHDA and CDR2 SQIVND come from the germline V gene (reference sequence). This CDR3 has 14 residues. This CDR3 reads CASSIWGRTGELFF. The CDR3 DNA reads TGTGCCAGTAGTATTTGGGGGCGGACCGGGGAGCTGTTTTTT.

The rearrangement joins TRBV19 to TRBJ1-4; possible D gene TRBD1, 5 bases. V was cut by 7 bases and J by 4 bases, with 10 bases left in between. Germline assignment: CDR1 LNHDA and CDR2 SQIVND (reference sequence). The CDR3 contains 13 residues. Here the CDR3 DNA reads TGTGCCAGTAAGACAGCTAATAATGAAAAACTGTTTTTT. Amino acid sequence: CASKTANNEKLFF.

The V and J genes are TRBV30 and TRBJ2-7, with 7 bases identical to TRBD2. The CDR3 totals 11 residues. Trimming cost V 5 bases and J 7 bases; bases outside gene matches: 5. The germline gives CDR1 GTSNPN, CDR2 SVGIG (reference sequence). CDR3 sequence reads: CAWGTTSEQYF. The CDR3 DNA follows: TGTGCCTGGGGGACTACTTCGGAGCAGTACTTC.

The chain couples TRBV5-8 to TRBJ1-2, with TRBD1 matching over 9 bases. This CDR3 has 15 amino acids. The V segment lost 4 bases and the J segment 4 bases; nucleotides outside the gene matches: 8. Germline CDR1 is SGHTS and CDR2 is YDEGEE. The CDR3 nucleotides read TGTGCCAGCAGCCACGACAGGGGGACTCTCTATGGCTACACCTTC. As protein: CASSHDRGTLYGYTF.

As DNA, the CDR3 is TGTGCCAGCAGCTTATATAGAGTTCCGAACACCGGGGAGCTGTTTTTT. It encodes CASSLYRVPNTGELFF. The chain combines TRBV7-2 with TRBJ2-2; D is ambiguous. This CDR3 has 16 residues. The germline V gene encodes CDR1 SGHTA and CDR2 FQGNSA. V dropped 2 bases and J dropped 0 bases, with 10 bases sitting between them.

The chain is built from TRBV10-1 and TRBJ2-3; tentative D call: TRBD2 (5 bases). The germline V gene has CDR1 WNHNN and CDR2 SYGVQD (reference sequence). V shed 7 bases and J shed 2 bases, with 7 bases lying between them. This CDR3 spans 12 amino acids. The DNA for the CDR3 is TGCGCCAGCACCGGACTCACAGATACGCAGTATTTT. It encodes CASTGLTDTQYF.

The V and J genes are TRBV14 and TRBJ1-2, with 7 bases that match TRBD1. V dropped 4 bases and J dropped 4; count of bases not matched to a gene: 3. Germline assignment: CDR1 SGHDN and CDR2 FVKESK. CDR3 length: 13 amino acids. In nucleotides, the CDR3 is TGTGCCAGCAGCCTCGACAGGGCCTATGGCTACACCTTC. It codes for CASSLDRAYGYTF.